The 2 T cell receptor beta chains presented below share a single source sample, sequenced in a study of T cell responses to AZD1222 COVID-19 vaccine. Measured with immunoSEQ multiplex PCR; TCRdb has only the in-frame clones, and not every one. Altogether tens of thousands of clones are present, around 80% being singletons, with the ten largest covering about 12%. The specimen comprised peripheral blood, sampled on day 0 of AZD1222 vaccination. The receptors come from an adult in good health.

J is TRBJ1-1 and V is TRBV12-5; TRBD1 matches at 9 bases. Germline CDR1 LGHNT, CDR2 FRNRAP. The CDR3 runs 12 residues. With 11 bases clipped from V and 3 bases from J, the junction kept 4 bases outside the gene matches. CDR3 sequence (DNA): TGTGCTTCGGGACAGGGTGACACTGAAGCTTTCTTT. Translation gives CASGQGDTEAFF.

The V call is TRBV19, the J call TRBJ1-2; D gene ambiguous. The CDR3 length is 14 residues. Between the trimmed V and J ends, which lost 3 bases and 6 bases, there was a span of 14 bases. The V gene's germline CDR1 is LNHDA and CDR2 SQIVND (reference sequence). Written as DNA, the CDR3 is TGTGCCAGTAGTATGGGAGGAGGGTTCGATGGCTACACCTTC. As protein: CASSMGGGFDGYTF.